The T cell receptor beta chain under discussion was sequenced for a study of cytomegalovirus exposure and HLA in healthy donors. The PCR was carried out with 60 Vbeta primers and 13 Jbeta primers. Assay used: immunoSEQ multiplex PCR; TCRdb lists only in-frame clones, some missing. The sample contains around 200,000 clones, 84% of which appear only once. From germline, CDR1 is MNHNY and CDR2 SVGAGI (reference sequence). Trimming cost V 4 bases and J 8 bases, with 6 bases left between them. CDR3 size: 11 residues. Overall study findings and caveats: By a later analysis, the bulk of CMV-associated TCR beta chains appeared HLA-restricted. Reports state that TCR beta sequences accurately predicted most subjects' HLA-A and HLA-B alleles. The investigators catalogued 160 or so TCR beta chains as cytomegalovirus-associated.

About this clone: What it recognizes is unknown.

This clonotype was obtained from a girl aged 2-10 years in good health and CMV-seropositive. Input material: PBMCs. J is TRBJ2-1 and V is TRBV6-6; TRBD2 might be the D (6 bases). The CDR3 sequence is CASSWGDEQFF. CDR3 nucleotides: TGTGCCAGCAGTTGGGGGGATGAGCAGTTCTTC.